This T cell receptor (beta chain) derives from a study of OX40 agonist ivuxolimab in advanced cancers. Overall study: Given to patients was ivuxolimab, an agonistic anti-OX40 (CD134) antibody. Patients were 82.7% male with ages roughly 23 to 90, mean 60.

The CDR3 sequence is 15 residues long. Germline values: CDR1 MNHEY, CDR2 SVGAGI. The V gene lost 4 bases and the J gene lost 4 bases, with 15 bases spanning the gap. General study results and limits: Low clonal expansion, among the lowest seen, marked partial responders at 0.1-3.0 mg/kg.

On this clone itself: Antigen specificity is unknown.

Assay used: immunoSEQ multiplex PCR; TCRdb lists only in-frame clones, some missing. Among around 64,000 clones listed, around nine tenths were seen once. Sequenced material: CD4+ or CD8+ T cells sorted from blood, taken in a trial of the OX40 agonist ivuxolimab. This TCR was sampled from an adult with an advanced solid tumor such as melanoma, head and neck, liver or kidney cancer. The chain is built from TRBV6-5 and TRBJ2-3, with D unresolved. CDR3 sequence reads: CASSSLPPIPDTQYF. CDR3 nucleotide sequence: TGTGCCAGCAGTTCCCTTCCACCAATTCCAGATACGCAGTATTTT.